This T cell receptor beta chain was sequenced for a study of T cells expressing NK-cell markers. In the study overall: Sorted CD3+CD56+NKG2C+, CD3+CD56+NKG2C- and CD3+CD56-NKG2C+ T-cell subsets were beta-chain profiled.

Reprocessing the 5' RACE reads, TCRdb reports a single entry for every CDR3 protein and omits DNA. This sample's table has almost 450,000 distinct CDR3 sequences. CDR3 length: 19 amino acids. The germline V gene has CDR1 MNHEY and CDR2 SVGAGI. The chain recombines TRBV6-5 with TRBJ2-1; checking the TCRdb D call of TRBD2 is not possible without DNA. Sequencing was done on a sample of blood T cells: a sorted CD56 or NKG2C T cell subset, CD4+ or CD8+ T cells, or bulk PBMC T cells (not recorded which). This receptor was identified in a woman aged 18-69 years in good health. The CDR3 reads CASSYSSGGAISSYNEQFF.